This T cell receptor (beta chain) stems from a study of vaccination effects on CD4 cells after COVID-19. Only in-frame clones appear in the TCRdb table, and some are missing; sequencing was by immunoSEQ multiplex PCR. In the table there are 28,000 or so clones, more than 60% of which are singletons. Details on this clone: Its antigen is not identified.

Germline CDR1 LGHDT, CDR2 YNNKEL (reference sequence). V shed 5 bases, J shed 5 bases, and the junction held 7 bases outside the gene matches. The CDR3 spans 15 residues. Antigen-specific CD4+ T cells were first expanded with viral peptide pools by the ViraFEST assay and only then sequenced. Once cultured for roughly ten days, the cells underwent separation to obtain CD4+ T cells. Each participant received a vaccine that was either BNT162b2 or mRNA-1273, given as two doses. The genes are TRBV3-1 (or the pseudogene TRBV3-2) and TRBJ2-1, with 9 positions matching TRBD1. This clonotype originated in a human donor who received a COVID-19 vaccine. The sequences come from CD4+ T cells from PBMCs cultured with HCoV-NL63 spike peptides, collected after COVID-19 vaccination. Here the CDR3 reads CASSSGTGRNNEQFF. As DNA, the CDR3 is TGTGCCAGCAGCTCCGGGACAGGGAGGAACAATGAGCAGTTCTTC.